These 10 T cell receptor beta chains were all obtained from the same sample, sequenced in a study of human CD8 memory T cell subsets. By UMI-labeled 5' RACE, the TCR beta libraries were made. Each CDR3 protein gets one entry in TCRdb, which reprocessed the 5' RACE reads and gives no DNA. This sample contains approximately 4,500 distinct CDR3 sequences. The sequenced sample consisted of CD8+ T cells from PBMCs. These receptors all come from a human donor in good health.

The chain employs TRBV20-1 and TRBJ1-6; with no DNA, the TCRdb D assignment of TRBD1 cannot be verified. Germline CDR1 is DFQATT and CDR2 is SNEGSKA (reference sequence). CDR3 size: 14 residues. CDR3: CSATGTGDNSPLHF.

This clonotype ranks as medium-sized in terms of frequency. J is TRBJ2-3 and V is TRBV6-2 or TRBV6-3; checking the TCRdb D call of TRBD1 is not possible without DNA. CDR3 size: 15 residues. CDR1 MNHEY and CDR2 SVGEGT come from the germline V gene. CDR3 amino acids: CASSYEGGDTDTQYF.

The CDR3 is CASSQDLQGGVINEQFF. V and J are TRBV4-2 and TRBJ2-1; with no DNA, the TCRdb D assignment of TRBD2 cannot be verified. CDR1 LGHNA and CDR2 YNFKEQ come from the germline V gene. There are 17 residues in the CDR3.

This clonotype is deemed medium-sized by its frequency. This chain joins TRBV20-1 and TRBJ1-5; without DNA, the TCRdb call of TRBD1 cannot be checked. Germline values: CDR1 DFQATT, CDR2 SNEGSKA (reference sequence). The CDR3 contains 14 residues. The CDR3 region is CSARGTEDHQPQHF.

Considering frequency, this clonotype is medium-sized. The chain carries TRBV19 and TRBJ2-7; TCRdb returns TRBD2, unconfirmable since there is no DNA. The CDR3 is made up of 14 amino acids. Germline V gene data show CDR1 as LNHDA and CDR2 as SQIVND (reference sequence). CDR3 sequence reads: CASSIGGDASEQYF.

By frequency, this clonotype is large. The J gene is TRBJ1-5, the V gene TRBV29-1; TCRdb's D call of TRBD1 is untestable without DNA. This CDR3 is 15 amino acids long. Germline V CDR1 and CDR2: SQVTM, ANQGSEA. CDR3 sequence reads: CSVEVGEGGNQPQHF.

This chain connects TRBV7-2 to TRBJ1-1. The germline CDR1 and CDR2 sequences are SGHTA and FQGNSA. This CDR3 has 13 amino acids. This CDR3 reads CASSLYKVDEAFF.

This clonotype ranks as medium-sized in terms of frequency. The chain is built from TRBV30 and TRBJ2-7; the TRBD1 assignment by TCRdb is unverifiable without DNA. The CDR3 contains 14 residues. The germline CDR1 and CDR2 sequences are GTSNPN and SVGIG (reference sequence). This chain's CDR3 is CAWSGQGAADEQYF.

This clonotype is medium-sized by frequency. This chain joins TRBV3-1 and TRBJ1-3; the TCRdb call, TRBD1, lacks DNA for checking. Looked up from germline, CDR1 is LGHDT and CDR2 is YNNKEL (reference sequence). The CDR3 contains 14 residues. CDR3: CASSPEGDLNTIYF.

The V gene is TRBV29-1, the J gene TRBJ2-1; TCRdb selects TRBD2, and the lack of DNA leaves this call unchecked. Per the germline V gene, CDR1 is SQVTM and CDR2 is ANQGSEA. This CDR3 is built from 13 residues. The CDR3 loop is CSVLAWSYNEQFF.